This TCR beta chain emerged from a study of cytomegalovirus exposure and HLA in healthy donors. Study-level points and caveats: There were some public TCRs occurring in many donors, but most TCR sequences were rare.

Concerning this clone itself: What it recognizes is unknown.

Method: immunoSEQ multiplex PCR; TCRdb's copy keeps in-frame clones and lacks some. Of about 170,000 clones in the sample, around nine tenths are singletons; the top ten hold 2.7%. Separate from the approximately 670-subject first cohort, the roughly 120-subject validation cohort was the one that the donors belonged to. With 0 bases removed from V and 5 bases from J, the gap between germline ends came to 11 bases. CDR3 size: 14 residues. Germline values: CDR1 SGHTS, CDR2 YDEGEE. The TCR originated in a young man in good health and CMV-seropositive. The sequenced sample was PBMCs. V is TRBV5-8 and J is TRBJ1-2; a possible D gene is TRBD1 (5 bases). The CDR3 coding sequence is TGTGCCAGCAGCTTGGACAGGTCCCTATATGGCTACACCTTC. Protein: CASSLDRSLYGYTF.